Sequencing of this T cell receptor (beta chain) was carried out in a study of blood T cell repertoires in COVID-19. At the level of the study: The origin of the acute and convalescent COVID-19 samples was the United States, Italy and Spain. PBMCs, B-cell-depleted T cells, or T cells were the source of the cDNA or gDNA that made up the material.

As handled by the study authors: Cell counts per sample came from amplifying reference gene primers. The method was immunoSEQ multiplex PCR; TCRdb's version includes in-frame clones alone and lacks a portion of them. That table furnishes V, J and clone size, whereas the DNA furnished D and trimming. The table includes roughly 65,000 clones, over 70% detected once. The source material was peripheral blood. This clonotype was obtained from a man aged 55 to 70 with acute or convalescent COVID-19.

The CDR3 DNA reads TGCGCCAGCAGCCCTAGTTCAGCGGTAGCCTACGAGCAGTACTTC. Protein product: CASSPSSAVAYEQYF. V is TRBV5-1 and J is TRBJ2-7, with D maybe TRBD2 (5 bases). Germline CDR1 SGHRS, CDR2 YFSETQ. V lost 4 bases and J 2 bases, leaving 16 bases between the germline ends. The CDR3 has 15 amino acids. Together with reference TRBV5-1 and TRBJ2-7, the CDR3 gives the full variable domain: KAGVTQTPRYLIKTRGQQVTLSCSPISGHRSVSWYQQTPGQGLQFLFEYFSETQRNKGNFPGRFSGRQFSNSRSEMNVSTLELGDSALYLCASSPSSAVAYEQYFGPGTRLTVT.